These 32 T cell receptor beta chains originate from one sample sequenced in a study of T cell responses to AZD1222 COVID-19 vaccine. Method: immunoSEQ multiplex PCR; TCRdb's copy keeps in-frame clones and lacks some. The repertoire holds under 150,000 clones, 65% to 90% seen once, with 7.9% in the top ten. Sequencing used peripheral blood, obtained 28 days after the second dose of the MenACWY control vaccine. Every receptor here comes from an adult who received the MenACWY meningococcal vaccine as a control.

The chain employs TRBV5-1 and TRBJ1-5, with a weak D call TRBD1 (5 bases). The CDR3 consists of 15 residues. V lost 0 bases and J 0 bases, leaving 7 bases between the germline ends. CDR1 SGHRS and CDR2 YFSETQ come from the germline V gene. CDR3 bases: TGCGCCAGCAGCTTGGAGGGGATTAGCAATCAGCCCCAGCATTTT. Its translation is CASSLEGISNQPQHF.

The chain recombines TRBV11-1 with TRBJ2-7, with 7 bases lining up with TRBD2. Trimming cost V 1 base and J 7 bases; bases outside gene matches: 7. The CDR3 covers 14 residues. CDR1 is SGHAT, CDR2 FQDESV, per germline (reference sequence). This chain's CDR3 is CASSLEQGAGEQYF. The CDR3 DNA is TGTGCCAGCAGCTTAGAGCAGGGAGCGGGGGAGCAGTACTTC. Supplemented by reference TRBV11-1 and TRBJ2-7, the full variable domain reads EAEVAQSPRYKITEKSQAVAFWCDPISGHATLYWYRQILGQGPELLVQFQDESVVDDSQLPKDRFSAERLKGVDSTLKIQPAELGDSAMYLCASSLEQGAGEQYFGPGTRLTVT.

The chain uses TRBV28 and TRBJ1-6, with D hard to call. The germline V gene encodes CDR1 MDHEN and CDR2 SYDVKM. The CDR3 contains 13 residues. Deletions cut 7 bases from V and 4 bases from J, with 8 bases between. CDR3 amino acids: CASKGGYNSPLHF. The CDR3 region has the DNA TGTGCCAGCAAAGGAGGGTATAATTCACCCCTCCACTTT.

J is TRBJ1-5 and V is TRBV6-1; D is unresolved. Per germline, CDR1 MNHNS and CDR2 SASEGT. The CDR3 is 17 amino acids. V was clipped by 2 bases and J by 3 bases, with 17 bases between them. The CDR3 sequence: CASSELLARVLNQPQHF. The CDR3 DNA follows: TGTGCCAGCAGTGAACTTCTGGCCCGGGTGCTCAATCAGCCCCAGCATTTT.

The CDR3 nucleotides are TGCAGCGCTAGGGACAGAGACCATTACTATGGCTACACCTTC. Protein sequence: CSARDRDHYYGYTF. The chain combines TRBV29-1 with TRBJ1-2; TRBD1 matches at 7 bases. From germline, CDR1 is SQVTM and CDR2 ANQGSEA. The CDR3 covers 14 residues. Germline trimming cut 7 bases from V and 3 bases from J; bases unmatched to any gene: 11.

The chain links TRBV15 to TRBJ2-3; 7 nucleotides match TRBD2. Per germline, CDR1 LNHNV and CDR2 YYDKDF (reference sequence). The CDR3 length is 14 residues. V shed 1 base, J shed 5 bases, and the junction held 3 bases outside the gene matches. The chain's CDR3 is CATSRGGSGDTQYF. CDR3 in DNA: TGTGCCACCAGCAGAGGCGGGAGTGGAGATACGCAGTATTTT.

This chain links TRBV5-1 with TRBJ1-2; 9 positions agree with TRBD1. CDR3 length equals 15 residues. In germline, CDR1 is SGHRS, CDR2 YFSETQ. After removal of 4 bases from V and 7 bases from J, the junction contained 11 bases not matched to a gene. The CDR3: CASSPTPTGGGGYTF. CDR3 nucleotides: TGCGCCAGCAGCCCTACCCCCACAGGGGGCGGTGGCTACACCTTC.

This clone has a single count. CDR3 protein: CASSVVIGTGHTGELFF. DNA of the CDR3: TGTGCCAGCAGCGTAGTTATTGGGACAGGGCACACCGGGGAGCTGTTTTTT. The chain has TRBV9 and TRBJ2-2; 9 bases line up with TRBD1. Germline CDR1 SGDLS, CDR2 YYNGEE. The CDR3 runs to 17 residues. V trimming: 0 bases; J trimming: 3 bases; junction bases outside the gene matches: 6.

The chain combines TRBV19 with TRBJ2-3; a weak D match, TRBD2 (5 bases). This CDR3 has 13 residues. CDR1 is LNHDA and CDR2 is SQIVND in the germline V gene (reference sequence). The V end lost 5 bases, the J end lost 4 bases, and 10 bases lay between the germline ends. CDR3 DNA sequence: TGTGCCAGTAGTTCCCTAGCAGCAGATACGCAGTATTTT. As protein: CASSSLAADTQYF.

The rearrangement joins TRBV6-5 to TRBJ2-7; D might be TRBD2 (5 bases). In germline, CDR1 is MNHEY, CDR2 SVGAGI. V gave up 11 bases and J gave up 0 bases, with 8 bases separating them. The CDR3 length is 11 residues. This CDR3 is CASGSSYEQYF. The CDR3 DNA sequence: TGTGCCTCGGGGAGCTCCTACGAGCAGTACTTC.

This chain connects TRBV19 to TRBJ1-6; maybe TRBD1 (6 bases). The CDR3 loop spans 14 amino acids. The V end was cut by 6 bases, the J end by 7 bases, with 13 bases between. Per germline, CDR1 LNHDA and CDR2 SQIVND (reference sequence). CDR3 residues: CASRHRVGNSPLHF. CDR3 coding DNA: TGTGCCAGTAGGCACAGGGTGGGGAATTCACCCCTCCACTTT.

This sequence joins TRBV4-1 and TRBJ2-7, with D perhaps TRBD1 or TRBD2 (6 bases each). Germline assignment: CDR1 MGHRA and CDR2 YSYEKL. This CDR3 comprises 16 residues. Trimming left V 1 base short and J 4 bases short, with 17 bases between. As DNA, the CDR3 is TGCGCCAGCAGCCAAGCCCCGAGGGGGGCTAGGTACGAGCAGTACTTC. Amino acids: CASSQAPRGARYEQYF.

This clone has a single count. The V call is TRBV7-6, the J call TRBJ2-7, with 13 bases that match TRBD2. Unmatched junction bases numbered 10, after V lost 5 bases and J lost 6 bases. The CDR3 length is 16 residues. Germline CDR1 is SGHVS and CDR2 is FNYEAQ. CDR3 DNA: TGTGCCAGCAGCAAGTCCGGGACTAGCGGGATAAGCGAGCAGTACTTC. Translation gives CASSKSGTSGISEQYF. Together with reference TRBV7-6 and TRBJ2-7, the CDR3 gives the full variable domain: GAGVSQSPRYKVTKRGQDVALRCDPISGHVSLYWYRQALGQGPEFLTYFNYEAQQDKSGLPNDRFSAERPEGSISTLTIQRTEQRDSAMYRCASSKSGTSGISEQYFGPGTRLTVT.

This chain connects TRBV5-6 to TRBJ1-2; possibly TRBD1 for D (6 bases). The germline CDR1 and CDR2 sequences are SGHDT and YYEEEE. Trimming took 2 bases from V and 3 from J, leaving 14 bases between them. The CDR3 spans 15 residues. The CDR3: CASSFEQGFDYGYTF. The DNA of the CDR3 is TGTGCCAGCAGCTTTGAACAGGGCTTTGACTATGGCTACACCTTC.

This clone came up a few times. V is TRBV27 and J is TRBJ1-2; D not resolved. The CDR3 contains 13 residues. Germline values: CDR1 MNHEY, CDR2 SMNVEV (reference sequence). Trimming took off 5 bases at V and 5 bases at J, with 12 bases between the two ends. As DNA, the CDR3 is TGTGCCAGCAGTCACGGGGTTCTTTATGGCTACACCTTC. Its translation is CASSHGVLYGYTF.

V usage is TRBV30 and J usage is TRBJ2-1; no reliable D call. The germline V gene has CDR1 GTSNPN and CDR2 SVGIG (reference sequence). Trimming pared 1 base from V and 5 bases from J, leaving 6 bases between. This CDR3 is 12 amino acids long. CDR3 sequence: CAWSGANNEQFF. CDR3 in DNA: TGTGCCTGGAGTGGGGCAAACAATGAGCAGTTCTTC. Full variable domain (remainder filled in from reference TRBV30 and TRBJ2-1): SQTIHQWPATLVQPVGSPLSLECTVEGTSNPNLYWYRQAAGRGLQLLFYSVGIGQISSEVPQNLSASRPQDRQFILSSKKLLLSDSGFYLCAWSGANNEQFFGPGTRLTVL.

V usage is TRBV30 and J usage is TRBJ1-6, with unresolved D. The CDR3 is made up of 15 amino acids. The V and J ends lost 3 bases and 0 bases respectively, with 9 bases between them. CDR1 and CDR2 from the germline V gene are GTSNPN and SVGIG (reference sequence). CDR3 nucleotides: TGTGCCTGGAGGTTGCTGGGCTCCTATAATTCACCCCTCCACTTT. Amino acids: CAWRLLGSYNSPLHF. The full variable domain, in which reference TRBV30 and TRBJ1-6 provide the parts outside the CDR3, is SQTIHQWPATLVQPVGSPLSLECTVEGTSNPNLYWYRQAAGRGLQLLFYSVGIGQISSEVPQNLSASRPQDRQFILSSKKLLLSDSGFYLCAWRLLGSYNSPLHFGNGTRLTVT.

This sequence joins TRBV6-5 and TRBJ1-1, with D perhaps matching TRBD1 (5 bases). The V end lost 3 bases, the J end lost 0 bases, and 11 bases lay between the germline ends. CDR1 MNHEY and CDR2 SVGAGI come from the germline V gene. The CDR3 is 15 residues long. CDR3 amino acids: CASSYYRTLNTEAFF. The CDR3, as DNA: TGTGCCAGCAGTTATTACAGGACTCTGAACACTGAAGCTTTCTTT.

V gene TRBV19 combines with J gene TRBJ1-1; D unresolved. V was shortened by 0 bases and J by 0 bases, with 11 bases between the two germline ends. Germline V gene sequence: CDR1 LNHDA, CDR2 SQIVND (reference sequence). The CDR3 is 16 residues long. CDR3 protein: CASSIDAADMNTEAFF. DNA of the CDR3: TGTGCCAGTAGTATAGATGCGGCAGACATGAACACTGAAGCTTTCTTT.

V usage is TRBV5-4 and J usage is TRBJ1-1; D gene unclear. Germline V gene data show CDR1 as SGHNT and CDR2 as YYREEE (reference sequence). The germline V and J ends were trimmed by 1 base and 6 bases, with 7 bases remaining between them. The CDR3 extends over 12 amino acids. The CDR3 DNA follows: TGTGCCAGCAGCTTGCTTCAAGCTGAAGCTTTCTTT. Protein product: CASSLLQAEAFF. The whole variable domain, remainder taken from reference TRBV5-4 and TRBJ1-1, is ETGVTQSPTHLIKTRGQQVTLRCSSQSGHNTVSWYQQALGQGPQFIFQYYREEENGRGNFPPRFSGLQFPNYSSELNVNALELDDSALYLCASSLLQAEAFFGQGTRLTVV.

V usage is TRBV19 and J usage is TRBJ2-5, with 10 nucleotides matching TRBD2. Unmatched junction bases numbered 8, after V lost 5 bases and J lost 2 bases. The CDR3 has 16 residues. Germline CDR1 LNHDA, CDR2 SQIVND (reference sequence). CDR3 nucleotide sequence: TGTGCCAGTAGTCCTCGAGCGGGGGGGCATCAAGAGACCCAGTACTTC. Its translation: CASSPRAGGHQETQYF.

The chain recombines TRBV11-2 with TRBJ1-1, with a possible D match to TRBD1 (5 bases). This CDR3 region has 15 residues. V gave up 7 bases and J gave up 0 bases, with 15 bases separating them. The germline V gene encodes CDR1 SGHAT and CDR2 FQNNGV. The CDR3 spells CASTPRRGMNTEAFF. CDR3 sequence (DNA): TGTGCCAGCACCCCAAGAAGGGGAATGAACACTGAAGCTTTCTTT.

The rearrangement joins TRBV2 to TRBJ2-1; D not resolved. The germline CDR1 and CDR2 sequences are SNHLY and FYNNEI. The CDR3 sequence is 15 residues long. The germline V and J ends were trimmed by 2 bases and 6 bases, with 14 bases remaining between them. For the CDR3, the DNA is TGTGCCAGCAGTGAATTTGGCCTTACAACCAATGAGCAGTTCTTC. It is translated as CASSEFGLTTNEQFF. The full variable domain, in which reference TRBV2 and TRBJ2-1 provide the parts outside the CDR3, is EPEVTQTPSHQVTQMGQEVILRCVPISNHLYFYWYRQILGQKVEFLVSFYNNEISEKSEIFDDQFSVERPDGSNFTLKIRSTKLEDSAMYFCASSEFGLTTNEQFFGPGTRLTVL.

The gene calls are TRBV5-1 and TRBJ1-1, with no clear D. Trimming shortened V by 3 bases and J by 5 bases, and 17 bases separated the two germline ends. CDR1 SGHRS and CDR2 YFSETQ come from the germline V gene. This CDR3 is 15 amino acids long. CDR3 region: CASSWGRPLGTEAFF. In nucleotides, the CDR3 is TGCGCCAGCAGCTGGGGTAGGCCCTTGGGGACTGAAGCTTTCTTT. The full variable domain, completed using reference TRBV5-1 and TRBJ1-1, is KAGVTQTPRYLIKTRGQQVTLSCSPISGHRSVSWYQQTPGQGLQFLFEYFSETQRNKGNFPGRFSGRQFSNSRSEMNVSTLELGDSALYLCASSWGRPLGTEAFFGQGTRLTVV.

The chain is built from TRBV6-2 or TRBV6-3 and TRBJ1-1; possibly TRBD1 for D (5 bases). The CDR3 totals 14 residues. The germline V gene has CDR1 MNHEY and CDR2 SVGEGT. Trimming took off 4 bases at V and 4 bases at J, with 13 bases between the two ends. For the CDR3, the DNA is TGTGCCAGCAGTTTACAGGTGGGGGGCACTGAAGCTTTCTTT. This translates into CASSLQVGGTEAFF.

The chain links TRBV5-1 to TRBJ2-5; D is perhaps TRBD1 (6 bases). The CDR3 totals 15 residues. Germline V gene sequence: CDR1 SGHRS, CDR2 YFSETQ. V dropped 0 bases and J dropped 5 bases, with 14 bases sitting between them. The CDR3 protein is CASSLGAQGRETQYF. CDR3 sequence (DNA): TGCGCCAGCAGCTTGGGGGCCCAGGGGCGGGAGACCCAGTACTTC.

The chain has TRBV19 and TRBJ1-1; TRBD1 matches 12 bases. CDR1 and CDR2 (germline): LNHDA, SQIVND (reference sequence). V shed 9 bases and J 10 bases; nucleotides not matched to a gene: 12. The CDR3 runs to 14 residues. Here the CDR3 reads CASHPLGQGARAFF. CDR3 DNA sequence: TGTGCCAGCCACCCCTTGGGACAGGGGGCGCGAGCTTTCTTT.

This chain's CDR3 is CASSSRDQETQYF. In nucleotides, the CDR3 is TGTGCCAGCAGCTCGAGGGATCAAGAGACCCAGTACTTC. The chain uses TRBV7-7 and TRBJ2-5, with a tentative D call TRBD2 (5 bases). Germline V gene sequence: CDR1 SSHAT, CDR2 FNYEAQ (reference sequence). The CDR3 sequence is 13 residues long. Trimming cost V 4 bases and J 2 bases, with 8 bases left between them. The entire variable domain, with the rest obtained from reference TRBV7-7 and TRBJ2-5, is as follows: GAGVSQSPRYKVTKRGQDVTLRCDPISSHATLYWYQQALGQGPEFLTYFNYEAQPDKSGLPSDRFSAERPEGSISTLTIQRTEQRDSAMYRCASSSRDQETQYFGPGTRLLVL.

The chain couples TRBV6-5 to TRBJ2-7, with D tentatively TRBD2 (6 bases). V was shortened by 4 bases and J by 2 bases, with 12 bases between the two germline ends. Per germline, CDR1 MNHEY and CDR2 SVGAGI. This CDR3 comprises 14 residues. CDR3 loop: CASSSAGPAYEQYF. The CDR3 DNA reads TGTGCCAGCAGTTCCGCGGGACCCGCCTACGAGCAGTACTTC.

The V and J genes are TRBV30 and TRBJ2-7, with D tentatively TRBD2 (5 bases). Trimming shortened V by 2 bases and J by 5 bases, and 7 bases separated the two germline ends. Per germline, CDR1 GTSNPN and CDR2 SVGIG (reference sequence). This CDR3 spans 11 amino acids. The CDR3 DNA is TGTGCCTGGAGTATACTAGACGAGCAGTACTTC. This gives the protein CAWSILDEQYF.

The V and J genes are TRBV19 and TRBJ1-2; 8 bases agree with TRBD1. V lost 6 bases to trimming and J lost 0 bases; unmatched junction nucleotides: 12. This CDR3 spans 17 amino acids. Germline V gene sequence: CDR1 LNHDA, CDR2 SQIVND (reference sequence). As DNA, the CDR3 is TGTGCCAGTAGACTGCCGGGACAGGATGCCCCTAACTATGGCTACACCTTC. Amino acid sequence: CASRLPGQDAPNYGYTF.

The V call is TRBV4-2, the J call TRBJ2-7; 7 bases map to TRBD2. The length of the CDR3 is 15 residues. Germline CDR1 and CDR2: LGHNA and YNFKEQ. V lost 0 bases to trimming and J lost 7 bases; unmatched junction nucleotides: 9. The CDR3: CASSQDNGEAGEQYF. As DNA, the CDR3 is TGTGCCAGCAGCCAAGATAACGGGGAAGCGGGGGAGCAGTACTTC.